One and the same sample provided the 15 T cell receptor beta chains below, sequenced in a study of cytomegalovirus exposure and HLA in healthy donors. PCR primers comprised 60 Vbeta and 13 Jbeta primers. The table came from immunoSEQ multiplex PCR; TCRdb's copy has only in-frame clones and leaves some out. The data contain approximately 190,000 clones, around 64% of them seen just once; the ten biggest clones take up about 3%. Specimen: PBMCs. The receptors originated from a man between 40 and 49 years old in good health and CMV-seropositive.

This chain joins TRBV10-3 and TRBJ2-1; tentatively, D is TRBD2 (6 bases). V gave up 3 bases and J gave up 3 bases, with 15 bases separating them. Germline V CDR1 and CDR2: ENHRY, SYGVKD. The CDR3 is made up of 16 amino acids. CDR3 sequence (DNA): TGTGCCATCAGTGATAATGTGGGGGGAAACTACAATGAGCAGTTCTTC. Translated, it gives CAISDNVGGNYNEQFF.

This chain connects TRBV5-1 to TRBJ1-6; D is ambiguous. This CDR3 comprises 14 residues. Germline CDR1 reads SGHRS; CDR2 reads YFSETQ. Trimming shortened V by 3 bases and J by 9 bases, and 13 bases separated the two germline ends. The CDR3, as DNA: TGCGCCAGCAGCTCGACAATCTCCCCTTCACCCCTCCACTTT. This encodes CASSSTISPSPLHF.

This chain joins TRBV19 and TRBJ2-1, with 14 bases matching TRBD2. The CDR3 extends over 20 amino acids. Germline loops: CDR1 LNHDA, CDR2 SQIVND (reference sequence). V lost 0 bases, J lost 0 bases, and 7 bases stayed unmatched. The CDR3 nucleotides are TGTGCCAGTAGTATAGATGGGACTAGCGGGGGCCCGAGCTCCTACAATGAGCAGTTCTTC. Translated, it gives CASSIDGTSGGPSSYNEQFF.

CDR3 residues: CASSPNSADGELFF. In DNA form, the CDR3 reads TGTGCCAGCTCACCAAATTCTGCGGACGGGGAGCTGTTTTTT. This rearrangement joins TRBV18 to TRBJ2-2, with unresolved D. This CDR3 spans 14 amino acids. CDR1 KGHSH and CDR2 LQKENI come from the germline V gene. V lost 2 bases and J 7 bases, leaving 11 bases between the germline ends.

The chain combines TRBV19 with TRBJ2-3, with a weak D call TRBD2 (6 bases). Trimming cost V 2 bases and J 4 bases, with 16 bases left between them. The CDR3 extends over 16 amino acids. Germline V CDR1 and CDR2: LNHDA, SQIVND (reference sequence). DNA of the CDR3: TGTGCCAGTAGTATAAGGAGCGGGCTGGGGGCAGATACGCAGTATTTT. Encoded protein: CASSIRSGLGADTQYF.

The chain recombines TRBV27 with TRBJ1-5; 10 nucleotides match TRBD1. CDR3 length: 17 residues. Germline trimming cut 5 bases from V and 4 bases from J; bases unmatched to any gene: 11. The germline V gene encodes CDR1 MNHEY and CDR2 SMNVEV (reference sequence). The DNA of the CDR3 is TGTGCCAGCAGTCTGGGGCCGGGACAGGGGAGTAATCAGCCCCAGCATTTT. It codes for CASSLGPGQGSNQPQHF.

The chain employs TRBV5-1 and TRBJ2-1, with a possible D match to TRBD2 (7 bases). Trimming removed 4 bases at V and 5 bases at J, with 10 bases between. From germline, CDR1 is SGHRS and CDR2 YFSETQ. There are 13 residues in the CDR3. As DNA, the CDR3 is TGCGCCAGCAGCAGAGGGGGGGACAATGAGCAGTTCTTC. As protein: CASSRGGDNEQFF.

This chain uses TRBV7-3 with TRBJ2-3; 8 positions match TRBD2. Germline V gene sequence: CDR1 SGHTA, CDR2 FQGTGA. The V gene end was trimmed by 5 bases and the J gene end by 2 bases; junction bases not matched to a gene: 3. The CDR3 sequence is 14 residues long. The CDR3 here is CASSRGGNTDTQYF. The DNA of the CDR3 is TGTGCCAGCAGCCGGGGGGGGAACACAGATACGCAGTATTTT. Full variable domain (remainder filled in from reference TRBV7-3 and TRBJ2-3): GAGVSQTPSNKVTEKGKYVELRCDPISGHTALYWYRQSLGQGPEFLIYFQGTGAADDSGLPNDRFFAVRPEGSVSTLKIQRTERGDSAVYLCASSRGGNTDTQYFGPGTRLTVL.

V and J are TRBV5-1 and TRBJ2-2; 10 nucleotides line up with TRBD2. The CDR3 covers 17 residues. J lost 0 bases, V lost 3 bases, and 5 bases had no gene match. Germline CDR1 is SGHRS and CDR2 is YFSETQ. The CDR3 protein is CASSSLTSGSNTGELFF. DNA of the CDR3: TGCGCCAGCAGCTCCTTGACTAGCGGGTCGAACACCGGGGAGCTGTTTTTT.

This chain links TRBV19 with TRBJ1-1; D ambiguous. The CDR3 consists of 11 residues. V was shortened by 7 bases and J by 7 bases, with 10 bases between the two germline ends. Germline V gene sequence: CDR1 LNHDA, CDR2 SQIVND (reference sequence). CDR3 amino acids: CASTLPGEAFF. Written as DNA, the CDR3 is TGTGCCAGTACCCTCCCAGGTGAAGCTTTCTTT. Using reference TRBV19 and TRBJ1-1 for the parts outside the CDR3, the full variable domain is DGGITQSPKYLFRKEGQNVTLSCEQNLNHDAMYWYRQDPGQGLRLIYYSQIVNDFQKGDIAEGYSVSREKKESFPLTVTSAQKNPTAFYLCASTLPGEAFFGQGTRLTVV.

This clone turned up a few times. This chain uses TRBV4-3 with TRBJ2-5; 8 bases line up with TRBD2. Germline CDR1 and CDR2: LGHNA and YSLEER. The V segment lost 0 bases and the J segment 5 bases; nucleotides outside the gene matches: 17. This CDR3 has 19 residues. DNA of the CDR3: TGCGCCAGCAGCCAAGATCTCACTGGCGGGGGGCAACCAACTGAGACCCAGTACTTC. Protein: CASSQDLTGGGQPTETQYF.

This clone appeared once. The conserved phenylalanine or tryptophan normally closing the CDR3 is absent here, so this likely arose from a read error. The chain's CDR3 is CASREGAGDYGYTL. CDR3 bases: TGCGCCAGCCGGGAAGGGGCCGGGGACTATGGCTACACCCTC. This chain uses TRBV5-1 with TRBJ1-2, with TRBD1 as a possible D gene (5 bases). V lost 7 bases and J 3 bases, leaving 16 bases between the germline ends. Germline CDR1 and CDR2: SGHRS and YFSETQ. The length of the CDR3 is 14 residues.

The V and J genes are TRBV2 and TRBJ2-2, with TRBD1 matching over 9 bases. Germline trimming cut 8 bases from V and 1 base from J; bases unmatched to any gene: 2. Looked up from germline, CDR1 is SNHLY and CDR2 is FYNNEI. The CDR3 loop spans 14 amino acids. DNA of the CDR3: TGTGCCAGCCGGGACAGGGAGAACACCGGGGAGCTGTTTTTT. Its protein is CASRDRENTGELFF.

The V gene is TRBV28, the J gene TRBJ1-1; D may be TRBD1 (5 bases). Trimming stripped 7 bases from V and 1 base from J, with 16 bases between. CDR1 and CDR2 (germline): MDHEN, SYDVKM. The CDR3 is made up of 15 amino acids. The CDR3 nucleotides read TGTGCCAGCAAAATGTACGGGGGGGGGAACACTGAAGCTTTCTTT. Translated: CASKMYGGGNTEAFF.

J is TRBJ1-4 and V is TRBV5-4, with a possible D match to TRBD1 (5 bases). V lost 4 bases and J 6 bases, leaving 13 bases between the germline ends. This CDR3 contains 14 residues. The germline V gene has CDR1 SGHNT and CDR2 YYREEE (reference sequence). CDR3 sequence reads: CASSPGFGYEKLFF. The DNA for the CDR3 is TGTGCCAGCAGCCCAGGGTTTGGGTATGAAAAACTGTTTTTT.